This TCR beta chain was recovered during a study of blood T cell repertoires in COVID-19. Study background: The United States, Italy and Spain supplied acute and convalescent COVID-19 samples. The analysed material was cDNA or gDNA that came from T cells, B-cell-depleted T cells, or PBMCs.

The CDR3 covers 15 residues. The V gene lost 2 bases and the J gene lost 1 base, with 9 bases spanning the gap. The germline V gene encodes CDR1 MNHNY and CDR2 SVGAGI (reference sequence). Under the authors' procedure: How many nucleated cells were present was estimated from reference gene primer amplification. Using immunoSEQ multiplex PCR, the repertoire was profiled, and TCRdb retains in-frame clones only, with some absent. Clone size and V and J calls were adopted from that table, with D and trimming inferred from the DNA. The sample includes about 200,000 clones, 92% seen only once; the top ten take over 0.75%.

This chain joins TRBV6-6 and TRBJ1-5; unclear D gene. The TCR sequence derives from a man in his fifties or sixties with COVID-19, enrolled during active disease. Sequences were obtained from peripheral blood. This chain's CDR3 is CASSYPQMSNQPQHF. CDR3 in DNA: TGTGCCAGCAGTTACCCCCAGATGAGCAATCAGCCCCAGCATTTT.